Listed here are 7 T cell receptor beta chains from one sample, sequenced in a study of blood T cells in healthy people across ages. A second PCR of 7 to 11 cycles used a sample-barcoded 5' primer and a J-beta primer mix. TCRdb recomputed calls from the 5' RACE reads with MiXCR, one row per CDR3 protein. The sample contains some 1.7 million distinct CDR3 sequences, under 30% of which appear only once. The sequencing sample was made of blood. All receptors derive from a woman in her thirties in good health.

This clonotype was counted ten times or more. The chain recombines TRBV20-1 with TRBJ2-4; 11 bases are a match to TRBD2. Looked up from germline, CDR1 is DFQATT and CDR2 is SNEGSKA (reference sequence). The V and J ends lost 6 bases and 5 bases, in that order; junction bases with no gene match: 9. This CDR3 is built from 15 residues. CDR3 amino acids: CSAGTSGSRENIQYF. In DNA, the CDR3 is TGCAGTGCGGGAACTAGCGGGAGTAGGGAAAACATTCAGTACTTC.

The J gene is TRBJ2-3, the V gene TRBV5-8; TRBD2 matches 8 bases. V shed 0 bases, J shed 6 bases, and the junction held 9 bases outside the gene matches. Germline assignment: CDR1 SGHTS and CDR2 YDEGEE. The CDR3 runs 16 residues. The CDR3 nucleotides are TGTGCCAGCAGCTTGGAGCCAGCGGGGGTCGGGGATACGCAGTATTTT. It translates to CASSLEPAGVGDTQYF. The full variable domain, completed using reference TRBV5-8 and TRBJ2-3, is EAGVTQSPTHLIKTRGQQATLRCSPISGHTSVYWYQQALGLGLQFLLWYDEGEERNRGNFPPRFSGRQFPNYSSELNVNALELEDSALYLCASSLEPAGVGDTQYFGPGTRLTVL.

Concerning this clonotype itself: This could be a read error, since a much larger clone is one nucleotide away. The rearrangement uses TRBV12-3 or TRBV12-4 and TRBJ2-4; 12 bases line up with TRBD1. Trimming took 5 bases from V and 13 from J; bases not matched to a gene: 12. CDR3 length: 15 amino acids. CDR3 nucleotide sequence: TGTGCCAGCAGTAACCGGGACAGGGGGCTCGATGAGCAGTACTTC. This codes for CASSNRDRGLDEQYF.

The gene calls are TRBV24-1 and TRBJ2-1; TRBD1 matches 10 bases. The germline CDR1 and CDR2 sequences are KGHDR and SFDVKD. V trimming: 3 bases; J trimming: 7 bases; junction bases outside the gene matches: 5. This CDR3 is 15 amino acids long. For the CDR3, the DNA is TGTGCCACCAGTGATACGGGACAGGGGTTAAATGAGCAGTTCTTC. This encodes CATSDTGQGLNEQFF.

In the case of this clonotype: The junction and the germline gene differ at one end; a read error may be behind it. The chain has TRBV5-1 and TRBJ2-4; TRBD1 agrees at 12 bases. CDR1 and CDR2 (germline): SGHRS, YFSETQ. This CDR3 comprises 13 residues. The CDR3 reads CASSLEGTGGKNF. The CDR3 DNA reads as TGCGCCAGCAGCTTGGAGGGGACAGGGGGCAAGAACTTC.

The chain carries TRBV5-1 and TRBJ1-1; no reliable D call. Germline V gene data show CDR1 as SGHRS and CDR2 as YFSETQ. Trimming removed 0 bases from V and 6 bases from J, with 15 bases in between. The CDR3 consists of 15 residues. CDR3 in amino acids: CASSLESRRSPEAFF. In DNA, the CDR3 is TGCGCCAGCAGCTTGGAGTCAAGGCGATCCCCTGAAGCTTTCTTT.

A word on this clonotype: A much larger clone lies a single base off, so this may be a read error. CDR3 sequence: CSASDRLGYYEQYF. In DNA, the CDR3 is TGCAGTGCTAGCGATAGACTGGGCTACTACGAGCAGTACTTC. The gene calls are TRBV20-1 and TRBJ2-7; unclear D gene. Germline V CDR1 and CDR2: DFQATT, SNEGSKA (reference sequence). V was cut by 3 bases and J by 3 bases, with 15 bases left in between. This CDR3 contains 14 residues.